These T cell receptor beta chains were read from a single sample in a study of blood T cell repertoires in COVID-19. TCRdb keeps only in-frame clones here, not all; method: immunoSEQ multiplex PCR. This table has about 270,000 clones, 89% appearing once. Sequencing input: PBMCs or T cells enriched from blood (not recorded which). These receptors were taken from a woman aged 60-70 years who had recovered from COVID-19. Both conserved end residues are part of each CDR3. D genes are given only for firm matches. Rows may omit the clone size; those that give it use once, few, many or a size class.

j_call: TRBJ1-4; clone_size: .; cdr3_length: 14; d_call: .; v_call: TRBV7-2; cdr3_aa: CASSPGGTWEKLFF; cdr3_nt: TGTGCCAGCAGCCCCGGGGGGACATGGGAAAAACTGTTTTTT
j_call: TRBJ1-2; clone_size: .; cdr3_length: 11; d_call: .; v_call: TRBV30; cdr3_aa: CAWSVGYGYTF; cdr3_nt: TGTGCCTGGAGTGTCGGCTATGGCTACACCTTC
j_call: TRBJ2-1; clone_size: once; cdr3_length: 18; d_call: TRBD2; v_call: TRBV5-1; cdr3_aa: CASSSVERGGHGYNEQFF; cdr3_nt: TGCGCCAGCAGCTCAGTGGAGCGGGGGGGCCACGGCTACAATGAGCAGTTCTTC
j_call: TRBJ2-7; clone_size: .; cdr3_length: 14; d_call: .; v_call: TRBV18; cdr3_aa: CASSPGQVSYEQYF; cdr3_nt: TGTGCCAGCTCACCGGGCCAGGTCTCCTACGAGCAGTACTTC
j_call: TRBJ2-7; clone_size: .; cdr3_length: 13; d_call: TRBD2; v_call: TRBV28; cdr3_aa: CACSAGGTYEQYF; cdr3_nt: TGTGCCTGTTCCGCCGGGGGGACCTACGAGCAGTACTTC
j_call: TRBJ1-2; clone_size: once; cdr3_length: 12; d_call: .; v_call: TRBV2; cdr3_aa: CASSVQGDGYTF; cdr3_nt: TGTGCCAGCAGTGTACAGGGTGATGGCTACACCTTC
j_call: TRBJ1-2; clone_size: .; cdr3_length: 14; d_call: .; v_call: TRBV30; cdr3_aa: CAWSYTYGHNGYTF; cdr3_nt: TGTGCCTGGAGTTATACCTACGGACATAACGGCTACACCTTC
j_call: TRBJ2-2; clone_size: .; cdr3_length: 18; d_call: .; v_call: TRBV28; cdr3_aa: CASSLRQFMGANTGELFF; cdr3_nt: TGTGCCAGCAGTTTAAGGCAATTCATGGGGGCTAACACCGGGGAGCTGTTTTTT
j_call: TRBJ1-2; clone_size: .; cdr3_length: 14; d_call: .; v_call: TRBV19; cdr3_aa: CASTPPGRGYGYTF; cdr3_nt: TGTGCCAGTACCCCCCCCGGCAGGGGATATGGCTACACCTTC
j_call: TRBJ1-4; clone_size: .; cdr3_length: 13; d_call: .; v_call: TRBV28; cdr3_aa: CASRGATNEKLFF; cdr3_nt: TGTGCCAGCAGGGGCGCGACTAATGAAAAACTGTTTTTT
j_call: TRBJ1-1; clone_size: .; cdr3_length: 13; d_call: .; v_call: TRBV11-2; cdr3_aa: CASRQQGGTEAFF; cdr3_nt: TGTGCCAGCAGACAACAGGGAGGGACTGAAGCTTTCTTT
j_call: TRBJ1-2; clone_size: once; cdr3_length: 11; d_call: .; v_call: TRBV20-1; cdr3_aa: CSAGHLYGYTF; cdr3_nt: TGCAGTGCGGGACACCTCTATGGCTACACCTTC
j_call: TRBJ2-5; clone_size: .; cdr3_length: 14; d_call: TRBD2; v_call: TRBV5-6; cdr3_aa: CASSLVAGRETQYF; cdr3_nt: TGTGCCAGCAGCTTGGTAGCGGGGAGGGAGACCCAGTACTTC
j_call: TRBJ2-3; clone_size: .; cdr3_length: 15; d_call: .; v_call: TRBV2; cdr3_aa: CASSVGTQTTDTQYF; cdr3_nt: TGTGCCAGCAGTGTGGGGACTCAAACCACAGATACGCAGTATTTT
j_call: TRBJ2-1; clone_size: .; cdr3_length: 16; d_call: TRBD1; v_call: TRBV19; cdr3_aa: CASSILGQGAANEQFF; cdr3_nt: TGTGCCAGTAGTATCTTGGGACAGGGAGCCGCTAATGAGCAGTTCTTC
j_call: TRBJ2-1; clone_size: .; cdr3_length: 16; d_call: TRBD2; v_call: TRBV5-1; cdr3_aa: CASSLLIAGGYHEQFF; cdr3_nt: TGCGCCAGCAGCTTGTTGATCGCGGGGGGTTACCATGAGCAGTTCTTC